This passage covers 4 T cell receptor beta chains from one sample sequenced in a study of blood T cell repertoires in COVID-19 (dated by TCRdb to the early 2020s). Receptors were amplified or captured by the immunoSEQ multiplex PCR assay. The clones in this table, taken by TCRdb from immuneACCESS, are in-frame only. Not every clone is retained; where verified, under half of the shortfall comes from an unresolved V gene, and the cause of the rest is unknown. The sample contains fewer than 250,000 clones, 87% of them found a single time. The top ten clones comprise just over 2.5% of the sample. What was sequenced was PBMCs or T cells enriched from blood (not recorded which). These receptors all come from a woman in her twenties or thirties with acute COVID-19.

V usage is TRBV2 and J usage is TRBJ1-2; D may be TRBD1 (6 bases). Looked up from germline, CDR1 is SNHLY and CDR2 is FYNNEI. V was clipped by 7 bases and J by 9 bases, with 9 bases between them. This CDR3 region has 10 residues. The CDR3 here is CASIGGSYTF. CDR3 DNA sequence: TGTGCCAGCATAGGGGGTAGCTACACCTTC.

This chain uses TRBV4-1 with TRBJ1-5, with 7 bases identical to TRBD1. The V segment lost 4 bases and the J segment 4 bases; nucleotides outside the gene matches: 7. In germline, CDR1 is MGHRA, CDR2 YSYEKL. The CDR3 has 15 residues. CDR3 in amino acids: CASSPGQVGNQPQHF. For the CDR3, the DNA is TGCGCCAGCAGCCCCGGACAGGTTGGTAATCAGCCCCAGCATTTT.

The rearrangement joins TRBV4-1 to TRBJ2-1; the match to TRBD2 covers 9 bases. Unmatched junction bases numbered 3, after V lost 1 base and J lost 2 bases. This CDR3 has 16 residues. CDR1 and CDR2 from the germline V gene are MGHRA and YSYEKL. The CDR3 nucleotides are TGCGCCAGCAGCCAAGGGCGGGGGGGGACCTACAATGAGCAGTTCTTC. Translated: CASSQGRGGTYNEQFF.

The chain carries TRBV19 and TRBJ2-1; 10 positions agree with TRBD2. The CDR3 totals 14 residues. The V gene end was trimmed by 7 bases and the J gene end by 5 bases; junction bases not matched to a gene: 5. Germline V gives CDR1 LNHDA, CDR2 SQIVND (reference sequence). The CDR3 spells CASIERGGNNEQFF. CDR3 in DNA: TGTGCCAGTATCGAGCGGGGGGGTAACAATGAGCAGTTCTTC.